Listed below are T cell receptor beta chains from one sample, sequenced in a study of cytotoxic CD8 clonotypes in ibrutinib-treated CLL. TCRdb's copy holds only in-frame clones and misses some; the assay was immunoSEQ multiplex PCR. The table includes 200,000 or so clones, 70% detected once. Material: PBMCs, obtained after 12 months of ibrutinib treatment. These receptors originate from a human donor with chronic lymphocytic leukemia. Both conserved end residues are part of each CDR3. A D gene is named only where the DNA matches it firmly. The size of a clone is reported for some rows only, either as once, few or many, or as a class for expanded clones.

>15|NA|TRBV28|TRBJ1-5|many
CASSLLGGSNQPQHF
TGTGCCAGCAGTTTGCTCGGGGGGAGCAATCAGCCCCAGCATTTT
>14|NA|TRBV5-1|TRBJ2-1|few
CASSLESSYNEQFF
TGCGCCAGCAGCTTGGAGAGCTCCTACAATGAGCAGTTCTTC
>15|TRBD2|TRBV4-3|TRBJ2-7|once
CASSQAGGRGYEQYF
TGCGCCAGCAGCCAAGCAGGCGGGAGGGGCTACGAGCAGTACTTC
>16|TRBD1|TRBV15|TRBJ2-7|NA
CATSRDQGTGTYEQYF
TGTGCCACCAGCAGAGATCAGGGGACAGGGACGTACGAGCAGTACTTC
>12|NA|TRBV7-9|TRBJ1-5|NA
CASSLDPEPQHF
TGTGCCAGCAGCTTAGATCCGGAGCCCCAGCATTTT
>14|TRBD1|TRBV5-1|TRBJ1-1|few
CASSSTGGLTEAFF
TGCGCCAGCAGTTCGACAGGGGGGCTCACTGAAGCTTTCTTT
>18|TRBD2|TRBV9|TRBJ2-3|NA
CASSVMSPSGTSTDTQYF
TGTGCCAGCAGCGTAATGAGTCCGAGCGGGACTAGCACAGATACGCAGTATTTT
>13|NA|TRBV27|TRBJ1-1|NA
CASSFRFNTEAFF
TGTGCCAGCAGTTTCAGGTTTAACACTGAAGCTTTCTTT
>14|NA|TRBV10-3|TRBJ1-4|NA
CAISPGQENEKLFF
TGTGCCATCAGCCCGGGGCAGGAGAATGAAAAACTGTTTTTT
>14|NA|TRBV7-9|TRBJ1-4|NA
CASSLGQGFEKLFF
TGTGCCAGCAGCTTAGGGCAGGGATTCGAAAAACTGTTTTTT
>11|NA|TRBV5-4|TRBJ2-7|NA
CASSHFYEQYF
TGTGCCAGCAGTCACTTCTACGAGCAGTACTTC
>15|TRBD1|TRBV30|TRBJ1-2|NA
CACRPNRGDGYGYTF
TGTGCCTGCCGACCAAACAGGGGTGATGGGTATGGCTACACCTTC
>15|NA|TRBV15|TRBJ2-7|few
CATSRELGIFYEQYF
TGTGCCACCAGCAGAGAACTAGGGATCTTCTACGAGCAGTACTTC
>12|TRBD1|TRBV9|TRBJ1-2|NA
CASSAETGGYTF
TGTGCCAGCAGCGCCGAGACAGGGGGTTACACCTTC
>15|NA|TRBV6-1|TRBJ2-1|NA
CASSEEQGSNNEQFF
TGTGCCAGCAGTGAAGAACAGGGAAGCAACAATGAGCAGTTCTTC
>14|NA|TRBV29-1|TRBJ1-1|NA
CSVGRAGQNTEAFF
TGCAGCGTTGGGAGGGCAGGACAAAACACTGAAGCTTTCTTT
>14|NA|TRBV18|TRBJ1-3|NA
CASSIQDTGNTIYF
TGTGCCAGCTCAATACAGGATACTGGAAACACCATATATTTT
>12|NA|TRBV29-1|TRBJ1-5|NA
CSVGEGREPQHF
TGCAGCGTTGGAGAGGGACGGGAGCCCCAGCATTTT
>15|NA|TRBV9|TRBJ2-7|NA
CASSVNSGKSYEQYF
TGTGCCAGCAGCGTTAATAGCGGAAAATCCTACGAGCAGTACTTC
>15|NA|TRBV28|TRBJ1-2|NA
CASSFGGIGDYGYTF
TGTGCCAGCAGTTTCGGGGGAATAGGTGACTATGGCTACACCTTC
>13|TRBD1|TRBV6-5|TRBJ1-2|NA
CASRRGPNYGYTF
TGTGCCAGCAGAAGGGGGCCCAACTATGGCTACACCTTC
>14|NA|TRBV9|TRBJ2-7|NA
CASSVGRGYNEQYF
TGTGCCAGCAGCGTAGGCAGGGGTTACAACGAGCAGTACTTC
>13|TRBD1|TRBV27|TRBJ1-1|few
CASRGQGSTEAFF
TGTGCCAGCAGAGGACAGGGAAGCACTGAAGCTTTCTTT
>17|NA|TRBV4-2|TRBJ2-1|NA
CASSQDPPSELYNEQFF
TGTGCCAGCAGCCAAGACCCCCCCAGCGAACTTTACAATGAGCAGTTCTTC
>12|NA|TRBV29-1|TRBJ1-5|NA
CSVETADQPQHF
TGCAGCGTTGAAACAGCTGATCAGCCCCAGCATTTT
>14|TRBD2|TRBV4-2|TRBJ2-1|few
CAAGTSGSSFAEFF
TGTGCCGCAGGGACTAGCGGGAGTTCATTCGCGGAGTTCTTC
>17|NA|TRBV6-1|TRBJ2-7|once
CASSESRIRDRSYEQYF
TGTGCCAGCAGTGAATCCCGAATACGGGATAGGTCCTACGAGCAGTACTTC
>14|NA|TRBV10-2|TRBJ1-2|many
CASSFDPNNLGYTF
TGCGCCAGCAGTTTCGACCCCAATAACCTTGGCTACACCTTC
>18|TRBD1|TRBV4-3|TRBJ1-2|NA
CASSQLTIGQGPSYGYTF
TGCGCCAGCAGCCAACTAACGATTGGACAGGGGCCTTCCTATGGCTACACCTTC
>14|TRBD1|TRBV18|TRBJ2-5|NA
CASSIRTGGETQYF
TGTGCCAGCTCAATAAGGACAGGGGGCGAGACCCAGTACTTC
>15|NA|TRBV5-1|TRBJ1-5|NA
CASSPAPEGNQPQHF
TGCGCCAGCAGCCCGGCCCCGGAGGGCAATCAGCCCCAGCATTTT
>18|NA|TRBV5-1|TRBJ2-4|once
CASSGGTATELAKNIQYF
TGCGCCAGCAGCGGGGGGACGGCAACTGAGCTAGCCAAAAACATTCAGTACTTC
>19|TRBD2|TRBV5-1|TRBJ2-1|once
CASSLTLTTSGASYNEQFF
TGCGCCAGCAGCTTGACCCTTACAACTAGCGGGGCGTCCTACAATGAGCAGTTCTTC
>15|TRBD1|TRBV2|TRBJ2-7|NA
CASSEGVGGGHEQYF
TGTGCCAGCAGTGAAGGGGTAGGGGGCGGGCACGAGCAGTACTTC
>16|NA|TRBV21-1|TRBJ2-7|NA
CASSSRSGTSEYEQYF
TGTGCCAGCAGCTCAAGATCCGGGACTAGCGAATACGAGCAGTACTTC
>14|NA|TRBV19|TRBJ1-3|once
CASSIGSGRNTIYF
TGTGCCAGTAGTATAGGTTCCGGTCGAAACACCATATATTTT
>14|NA|TRBV15|TRBJ1-4|NA
CATTSDGFLRKLFF
TGTGCCACTACCTCCGACGGCTTCCTCCGAAAACTGTTTTTT
>14|TRBD1|TRBV7-9|TRBJ1-2|NA
CASSIWDRVNGYTF
TGTGCCAGCAGCATTTGGGACAGGGTCAATGGCTACACCTTC
>13|NA|TRBV5-1|TRBJ2-3|NA
CASSPGGTDTQYF
TGCGCCAGCAGCCCAGGGGGCACAGATACGCAGTATTTT
>15|NA|TRBV7-8|TRBJ1-2|NA
CASSPARGLNYGYTF
TGTGCCAGCAGCCCTGCAAGGGGACTTAACTATGGCTACACCTTC
>14|NA|TRBV5-4|TRBJ1-6|NA
CASSLVFEGSPLHF
TGTGCCAGCAGCTTGGTGTTTGAAGGTTCACCCCTCCACTTT